Below, one T cell receptor (beta chain) is given with its context. The CDR3 loop spans 13 amino acids. The V gene's germline CDR1 is LNHDA and CDR2 SQIVND (reference sequence). The germline V and J ends were trimmed by 4 bases and 8 bases, with 14 bases remaining between them. The data belong to a study of blood T cell repertoires in COVID-19. TCRdb's copy holds only in-frame clones and misses some; the assay was immunoSEQ multiplex PCR. The sample consists of about 210,000 clones, over 75% of them appearing once. The rearrangement joins TRBV19 to TRBJ1-2, with a possible D match to TRBD1 (5 bases). The receptor was derived from a man aged 25 to 40 with acute COVID-19. Material: PBMCs or T cells enriched from blood (not recorded which). The CDR3 loop reads CASSKQGFYGYTF. The CDR3 coding sequence is TGTGCCAGTAGTAAGCAGGGCTTCTACGGCTACACCTTC.